Following are 5 T cell receptor beta chains from one sample sequenced in a study of molecular identifiers for immune sequencing clone quantification. TCRdb re-derived calls from the PCR reads in MiXCR, one entry per CDR3 protein. This repertoire shows approximately 550,000 distinct CDR3 sequences, around 23% found once; its top ten account for around 0.8%. The sample taken for sequencing was naive CD8+ T cells from blood, with Jurkat cell RNA spiked in. The subset here: FACS-sorted CD8+CD4-CCR7+CD45RA+ naive T cells. Every receptor here comes from a human donor in good health. Some libraries in this study had Jurkat cell RNA spiked in.

V is TRBV7-9 and J is TRBJ2-7; D may be TRBD1 (6 bases). Between the trimmed V and J ends, which lost 5 bases and 6 bases, there was a span of 26 bases. CDR1 and CDR2 (germline): SEHNR, FQNEAQ (reference sequence). The CDR3 extends over 17 amino acids. CDR3 nucleotide sequence: TGTGCCAGCAGCCCATATCGGGTGCAGGGGTCTTTTAGCGAGCAGTACTTC. Amino acid sequence: CASSPYRVQGSFSEQYF.

V gene TRBV25-1 combines with J gene TRBJ1-5, with no clear D. V was clipped by 3 bases and J by 2 bases, with 11 bases between them. Germline CDR1 is MGHDK and CDR2 is SYGVNS. This CDR3 spans 15 amino acids. The CDR3 loop is CASSDLRSCNQPQHF. CDR3 in DNA: TGTGCCAGCAGTGACCTCAGGTCGTGCAATCAGCCCCAGCATTTT.

As to this clonotype: This sequence may be a read error, since a much larger clone differs from it by one base. The V call is TRBV9, the J call TRBJ1-1; D is undetermined. CDR1 and CDR2 (germline): SGDLS, YYNGEE. CDR3 length equals 13 residues. Trimming took off 4 bases at V and 4 bases at J, with 11 bases between the two ends. The CDR3 DNA follows: TGTGCCAGCAGCACGACACCGAGCACTGAAGCTTTCTTT. Translation gives CASSTTPSTEAFF.

This clonotype has more than one count but fewer than ten. V is TRBV27 and J is TRBJ2-6; D gene ambiguous. This CDR3 has 16 amino acids. The germline V gene has CDR1 MNHEY and CDR2 SMNVEV (reference sequence). V was shortened by 5 bases and J by 3 bases, with 14 bases between the two germline ends. The CDR3 reads CASSRHRALGANVLTF. In nucleotides, the CDR3 is TGTGCCAGCAGTCGCCATAGGGCTCTTGGGGCCAACGTCCTGACTTTC.

In its sample, this clonotype was seen many times. The chain uses TRBV4-1 and TRBJ2-7; a weak D match, TRBD1 (8 bases). CDR1 and CDR2 from the germline V gene are MGHRA and YSYEKL. The CDR3 is 16 residues long. V lost 3 bases to trimming and J lost 1 base, with 16 bases between them. In nucleotides, the CDR3 is TGCGCCAGCAGCCACTTCGGACAGGGAGGGTCCTACGAGCAGTACTTC. This codes for CASSHFGQGGSYEQYF.